This TCR beta chain was found in a study of identical twins. Findings and caveats of the study: Among monozygotic twins, out-of-frame TCR alpha sharing exceeded what models predicted. Twin-shared out-of-frame alpha sequences were enriched for low generation probability.

This CDR3 is 13 amino acids long. Trimming pared 1 base from V and 8 bases from J, leaving 9 bases between. From germline, CDR1 is LGHDT and CDR2 YNNKEL (reference sequence). Unique molecular identifiers were present on the cDNA, which also gained a universal primer site by template switching. TCRdb reprocessed the 5' RACE reads via MiXCR and lists one record per CDR3 protein. Altogether 1.5 million or so distinct CDR3 sequences are present, roughly 35% being singletons, with the ten largest covering about 0.27%. This clonotype was counted many times. Its antigen is undetermined. The sequenced sample was cord blood. The TCR sequence derives from a newborn girl in good health. The chain carries TRBV3-1 and TRBJ2-1, with D maybe TRBD2 (5 bases). The CDR3 sequence is CASSQGLAYEQFF. DNA of the CDR3: TGTGCCAGCAGCCAAGGCCTAGCCTATGAGCAGTTCTTC.